This T cell receptor (beta chain) was identified in a study of blood T cell repertoires in COVID-19 (dated by TCRdb to 2020 to 2021). At the level of the whole study: Collaborator samples came from the United States, Italy and Spain and covered acute and convalescent phases of COVID-19. Samples were obtained from the ongoing ImmuneRACE study (first 160 participants) and from roughly 1,300 subjects provided by 6 global collaborators. Where HLA class I and class II types were available, the types were taken from metadata supplied by the sample provider, not from assay-based typing. The sample metadata nearly always contained a de-identified subject ID, COVID-19 status, age in years and sex. The dataset comprised deeply sampled blood TCRbeta repertoires from subjects exposed to, actively infected with, or recovered from COVID-19. The prospective study material was composed of cDNA or gDNA derived from T cells, B-cell-depleted T cells, or PBMCs. The repertoires were released in a freely available public database meant as a resource for research on the immune response to SARS-CoV-2.

In the case of this clone: Its antigen remains unidentified. The input lacks base qualities; no much larger clone sits a single base away.

Whole blood was collected in K2EDTA tubes by collaborating institutions according to the institutions' own protocols. Collaborator samples were shipped for TCRbeta analysis as frozen whole blood, isolated PBMCs, or DNA extracted from either sample type. Overall results and qualifications from the work: How much clinical and demographic metadata was included differed by source and by participant, and the metadata was provided uncurated.

CDR1 and CDR2 are read off the germline V gene as MNHEY and SVGAGI. V was cut back by 2 bases and J by 2 bases, leaving a gap of 9 bases between them. There are 14 amino acids in the CDR3, from cysteine to phenylalanine inclusive. The sequence is cut down to CDR3 DNA, 42 bases in frame from base 1. TCRbeta CDR3 regions were amplified from genomic DNA by means of the immunoSEQ Assay, a bias-controlled multiplex PCR. For the original study's pipeline: Nucleated cell counts per sample were estimated from amplification of reference gene primers within the assay. To quantify the absolute abundance of each unique TCRbeta CDR3 rearrangement, sequence reads were collapsed and filtered. Productive Simpson clonality was computed per sample as the square root of Simpson's diversity index over productive rearrangements. The table was pulled from immuneACCESS by TCRdb, which kept in-frame rearrangements only. Such tables lose some clones; where checked, under half of the loss comes from unresolved V genes, and the rest has no known cause. Clone size and V and J calls were adopted from that table, with D and trimming inferred from the DNA. The sample data list about 240,000 clones, and around nine tenths of these were observed just once. About 7.1% of the sample goes to the ten largest clones.

The sequencing input was peripheral blood. The TCR originated in a woman aged 70-85 years with active or convalescent COVID-19. The chain couples TRBV6-5 to TRBJ1-1; TRBD1 could be the D gene, as 6 bases match. Here the CDR3 is given as CASSYGQFNTEAFF. The DNA sequence follows: TGTGCCAGCAGTTACGGACAGTTTAACACTGAAGCTTTCTTT.